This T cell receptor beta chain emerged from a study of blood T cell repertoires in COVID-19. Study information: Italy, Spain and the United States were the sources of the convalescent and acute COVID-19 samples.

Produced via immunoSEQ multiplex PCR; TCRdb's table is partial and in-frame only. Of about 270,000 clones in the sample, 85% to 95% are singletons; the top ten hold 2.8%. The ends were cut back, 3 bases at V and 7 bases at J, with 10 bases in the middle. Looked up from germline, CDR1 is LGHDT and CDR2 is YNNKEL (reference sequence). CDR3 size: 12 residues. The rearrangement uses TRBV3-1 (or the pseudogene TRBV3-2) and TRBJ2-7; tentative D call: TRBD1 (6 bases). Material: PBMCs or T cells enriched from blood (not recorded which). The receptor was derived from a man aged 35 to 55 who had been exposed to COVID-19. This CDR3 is CASSQTGGEQYF. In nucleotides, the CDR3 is TGTGCCAGCAGCCAGACAGGTGGAGAGCAGTACTTC.